This TCR beta chain derives from a study of human T cells and chemical hapten exposure (dated by TCRdb to the early 2020s). Some background on the complete study: For sensitization, 2% DPC in acetone was applied to a roughly 2 cm by roughly 2 cm area of upper inner arm skin. Blood samples were taken from patients before sensitization (week 0) and then at 2, 6 and about 24 weeks after DPC sensitization. Throughout the roughly 25-week study period, patients were also given weekly therapeutic DPC doses on the scalp. Patch testing was performed on the upper back with Finn chambers containing 0.01% DPC, and the patch tests were scored after 6 days according to International Contact Dermatitis Research Group standards. The study tracked peripheral blood TCR repertoire changes in vivo during primary and secondary sensitization to the hapten diphenylcyclopropenone (DPC) in alopecia patients. Under 30 alopecia patients gave blood for TCR sequencing at one to four time points (pre-sensitization, 2, 6 and 24 weeks). Alopecia areata with under or over 50% scalp involvement, alopecia totalis and alopecia universalis were represented in the patient cohort, which was mostly female. Libraries were pooled for sequencing, and variation in per-sample TCR yields was attributed mainly to small differences in library volumes within the pool. Summary of the overall study and its limitations: No change with DPC sensitization was found in the number of TCRs above 1 in 1000 frequency, and no evidence of global repertoire structure alterations was found. After repeated subsampling, changes were observed in the strength of the expansion versus patch-test correlation and in the threshold at which the correlation became significant. Significantly more large CDR3 similarity clusters were formed by expanded TCRs than by pre-sensitization or healthy control sets, consistent with antigen-driven responses. Because all patients had alopecia, a presumed autoimmune disease, the immune response of the patients might differ from that of healthy individuals. Patch test score correlated positively with the number of PT1 expanded TCRs, reaching significance at thresholds 8, 16 and 32 but not at 4.

V gives up 7 bases and J gives up 0 bases, and the segment between their germline ends measures 9 bases. The germline V gene yields MNHEY for CDR1 and SVGEGT for CDR2. The CDR3 contains 14 residues, cysteine and phenylalanine counted. Kept here is only the CDR3 DNA, which spans 42 bases and is read in frame from base 1. The library relied on RACE. Sequencing took place on a NextSeq 500. Library preparation attached unique molecular identifiers to individual cDNA molecules for quantitative, reproducible TCR counting. Each blood RNA sample was used to sequence both TCR alpha and TCR beta chains. For the original study's pipeline: The median number of TCRs per sample was 90,000 to 100,000, ranging from roughly 20,000 to 700,000. V, J and CDR3 annotation of the TCR reads was carried out using the Decombinator software suite. For the PS versus PT1 abundance plots, all samples were subsampled to the same number of TCRs (28,000). Expanded TCRs were defined as absent before sensitization and observed at least eight times at the 2-week time point. The public reads were run again by TCRdb, first through fastp at Q25 and then through MiXCR, and only productive beta chains were kept. Records with the same CDR3 protein are collapsed into one entry carrying the most frequent genes and DNA. TCRdb, not the original authors, processed these V and J calls. This sample comprises about 110,000 distinct CDR3 sequences, 9.5% to 15% of them detected only once. The ten biggest clones cover 1.6% of the sample.

Remarks on this clonotype: No cognate antigen has been identified for it. It has no much larger one-base neighbor in the sample; base qualities were not kept.

The time point tag for this specimen amounts to: pre-sensitization, week 0. The treatment or condition label corresponds to: therapeutic diphenylcyclopropenone sensitization with weekly scalp DPC. Blood at each patch-test visit was drawn before the patch test was applied. Patients were considered eligible if aged 18 to 70, diagnosed with alopecia and deemed suitable for DPC therapy, and patients were excluded if pregnant. Total RNA was extracted from unfractionated whole blood collected in Tempus Blood RNA tubes. The specimen comprised whole blood, sampled in connection with sensitization to the hapten diphenylcyclopropenone (DPC). The TCR sequence derives from a woman aged 50 to 60 with alopecia areata. Some clones in this sample may be carry-over from other donors' samples. The chain uses TRBV6-2 or TRBV6-3 and TRBJ2-2; the D region possibly corresponds to TRBD2 (5 bases align). The DNA is TGTGCCAGCACAGTGGACTCGAACACCGGGGAGCTGTTTTTT. The translation is CASTVDSNTGELFF.